A single sample is the source of the 17 T cell receptor beta chains below, sequenced in a study of identical twins. TCRdb re-derived calls from the 5' RACE reads in MiXCR, one entry per CDR3 protein. The sample lists about 100,000 distinct CDR3 sequences, 5.5% to 7% occurring once. The sequencing input was memory T cells sorted from blood. These receptors were obtained from a woman between 50 and 59 years old in good health.

The table lists this clonotype with many counts. The rearrangement joins TRBV29-1 to TRBJ1-2; D is ambiguous. Germline loops: CDR1 SQVTM, CDR2 ANQGSEA. Trimming stripped 1 base from V and 2 bases from J, with 5 bases between. The CDR3 runs 12 residues. In nucleotides, the CDR3 is TGCAGCGTTGAAGCGACCAACTATGGCTACACCTTC. This sequence encodes CSVEATNYGYTF.

This clonotype appeared many times. The rearrangement links TRBV5-5 to TRBJ2-4; tentatively, D is TRBD1 (6 bases). V was pared by 2 bases and J by 5 bases, with 17 bases between. The CDR3 runs 16 residues. From germline, CDR1 is SGHKS and CDR2 YYEKEE (reference sequence). The chain's CDR3 is CASSFFLVGGENIQYF. The DNA of the CDR3 is TGTGCCAGCAGCTTCTTTTTGGTAGGGGGAGAAAACATTCAGTACTTC.

This clonotype was picked up many times. The rearrangement links TRBV3-1 to TRBJ2-1, with 10 bases fitting TRBD2. CDR1 LGHDT and CDR2 YNNKEL come from the germline V gene (reference sequence). The CDR3 totals 17 residues. Losses at the gene ends were 6 bases for V and 8 bases for J; bases not matched to a gene: 16. The CDR3, as DNA: TGTGCCAGCAGAAGCCAAAGGAGGGCTAGCGGGGGCGATGAGCAGTTCTTC. Translated: CASRSQRRASGGDEQFF.

This clonotype was recorded at least ten times. The gene calls are TRBV14 and TRBJ2-1; tentatively, D is TRBD1 or TRBD2 (5 bases each). The CDR3 has 16 amino acids. Germline V gives CDR1 SGHDN, CDR2 FVKESK. Trimming took off 4 bases at V and 2 bases at J, with 15 bases between the two ends. CDR3: CASSPPGRTAYNEQFF. The CDR3 DNA sequence: TGTGCCAGCAGCCCTCCGGGACGGACCGCCTACAATGAGCAGTTCTTC.

This clonotype has a count of ten or more. V and J are TRBV11-2 and TRBJ1-1; possible D gene TRBD1, 5 bases. V was trimmed by 0 bases and J by 10 bases, leaving 18 bases between them. This CDR3 comprises 15 residues. Germline loops: CDR1 SGHAT, CDR2 FQNNGV. The CDR3 loop reads CASSLDREGPRGAFF. In nucleotides, the CDR3 is TGTGCCAGCAGCTTAGATCGGGAGGGGCCAAGGGGAGCTTTCTTT.

This clonotype was recorded many times. The chain has TRBV5-1 and TRBJ1-4; D uncertain. The CDR3 totals 17 residues. V lost 4 bases, J lost 0 bases, and 16 bases lay in between. Germline values: CDR1 SGHRS, CDR2 YFSETQ. The CDR3 protein is CASSPGIKATTNEKLFF. The CDR3 coding sequence is TGCGCCAGCAGCCCGGGGATAAAGGCAACAACTAATGAAAAACTGTTTTTT.

The gene calls are TRBV7-7 and TRBJ2-2; tentatively, D is TRBD2 (5 bases). In germline, CDR1 is SSHAT, CDR2 FNYEAQ (reference sequence). The germline V and J ends were trimmed by 1 base and 7 bases, with 10 bases remaining between them. The CDR3 is 14 amino acids. The CDR3 bases are TGTGCCAGCAGCTTAGAGGGAGAGGGCGGGGAGCTGTTTTTT. Translating gives CASSLEGEGGELFF.

The V and J genes are TRBV25-1 and TRBJ1-4, with D unclear. There are 15 residues in the CDR3. Trimming left V 1 base short and J 10 bases short, with 16 bases between. The germline gives CDR1 MGHDK, CDR2 SYGVNS. DNA for the CDR3: TGTGCCAGCAGTGAATTAGAGGTGGGGAAGGTAAAACTGTTTTTT. This sequence encodes CASSELEVGKVKLFF.

The V call is TRBV3-1, the J call TRBJ2-1, with 10 bases aligning to TRBD2. Germline values: CDR1 LGHDT, CDR2 YNNKEL (reference sequence). V shed 3 bases and J 7 bases; nucleotides not matched to a gene: 6. CDR3 length: 15 residues. CDR3 sequence (DNA): TGTGCCAGCAGCCATTCTAGCGGGAGTAGGAATGAGCAGTTCTTC. Its translation: CASSHSSGSRNEQFF.

At least ten counts were recorded for this clonotype. The gene calls are TRBV5-1 and TRBJ2-5; 9 positions agree with TRBD1. The CDR3 sequence is 16 residues long. Germline CDR1 and CDR2: SGHRS and YFSETQ. The V gene end was trimmed by 4 bases and the J gene end by 5 bases; junction bases not matched to a gene: 12. This chain's CDR3 is CASSPHGTGRGETQYF. The CDR3 DNA is TGCGCCAGCAGCCCCCACGGGACAGGGCGAGGGGAGACCCAGTACTTC.

This clonotype was found many times. The chain links TRBV20-1 to TRBJ2-1; possibly TRBD2 for D (5 bases). Deletions cut 6 bases from V and 0 bases from J, with 12 bases between. This CDR3 is 14 amino acids long. Looked up from germline, CDR1 is DFQATT and CDR2 is SNEGSKA (reference sequence). The CDR3 region has the DNA TGCAGTGCAAAGCCTGCGGGCTCCTACAATGAGCAGTTCTTC. Encoded protein: CSAKPAGSYNEQFF.

There are many counts of this clonotype. The rearrangement uses TRBV5-1 and TRBJ2-3, with D possibly being TRBD1 (8 bases). This CDR3 comprises 14 residues. V lost 4 bases, J lost 3 bases, and 12 bases lay in between. Looked up from germline, CDR1 is SGHRS and CDR2 is YFSETQ. The CDR3 loop reads CASSKQGGTDTQYF. The CDR3 nucleotides read TGCGCCAGCAGCAAACAGGGGGGGACAGATACGCAGTATTTT.

This clonotype was counted only a few times. V and J are TRBV12-3 or TRBV12-4 and TRBJ1-1, with TRBD1 matching over 7 bases. The CDR3 sequence is 15 residues long. V lost 6 bases and J lost 0; bases outside the gene matches: 7. The chain's CDR3 is CASSRAGTVNTEAFF. The CDR3 region has the DNA TGTGCCAGCAGCCGCGCGGGGACAGTGAACACTGAAGCTTTCTTT.

Ten or more counts support this clonotype. This chain links TRBV12-3 or TRBV12-4 with TRBJ1-2; no clear D. The CDR3 totals 12 residues. V shed 3 bases and J shed 4 bases, with 6 bases lying between them. CDR3 sequence (DNA): TGTGCCAGCAGTTTGGGCAGCTATGGCTACACCTTC. This codes for CASSLGSYGYTF.

This clonotype was seen at least ten times. The chain carries TRBV30 and TRBJ1-2; D gene unclear. The CDR3 has 14 residues. The V gene's germline CDR1 is GTSNPN and CDR2 SVGIG (reference sequence). The ends were cut back, 0 bases at V and 5 bases at J, with 13 bases in the middle. CDR3 nucleotide sequence: TGTGCCTGGAGTGTACGATCTACAGCGTATGGCTACACCTTC. The encoded protein is CAWSVRSTAYGYTF.

The chain has TRBV11-2 and TRBJ2-1; D is undetermined. This CDR3 is 14 amino acids long. Germline CDR1 reads SGHAT; CDR2 reads FQNNGV. V shed 8 bases and J shed 7 bases, with 18 bases lying between them. The CDR3 here is CASRRPDPWNEQFF. The CDR3 DNA sequence: TGTGCCAGCCGACGACCGGACCCTTGGAATGAGCAGTTCTTC.

Ten or more counts support this clonotype. This chain connects TRBV5-1 to TRBJ2-3; maybe TRBD1 (5 bases). The CDR3 has 14 residues. Per the germline V gene, CDR1 is SGHRS and CDR2 is YFSETQ. The V end was cut by 4 bases, the J end by 1 base, with 10 bases between. This chain's CDR3 is CASSPGFGTDTQYF. CDR3 DNA: TGCGCCAGCAGCCCAGGGTTCGGCACAGATACGCAGTATTTT.